These T cell receptor beta chains were read from a single sample in a study of memory CD4+ T cells and cytomegalovirus serostatus. Assay used: immunoSEQ multiplex PCR; TCRdb lists only in-frame clones, some missing. The sample records 30,000 to 40,000 clones, about 80% being singletons. The sample comprised memory CD4+ T cells from blood. These receptors all stem from an adult in good health and CMV-seropositive. The CDR3 runs from the conserved cysteine through the conserved F or W. Fields, in order: D gene, J gene, clone size, V gene, CDR3 protein, CDR3 DNA. A D gene is named only where the DNA matches it firmly. Clone size, where shown, is once, few, many, or a class for clones that have expanded.

>NA|TRBJ1-4|NA|TRBV29-1
CSAFAGQGDEKLFF
TGCAGCGCATTCGCGGGACAAGGGGATGAAAAACTGTTTTTT
>TRBD1|TRBJ1-2|medium-sized|TRBV19
CASSIVSPGQGLSYGYTF
TGTGCCAGTAGTATAGTTTCCCCGGGACAGGGACTTTCTTATGGCTACACCTTC
>TRBD2|TRBJ2-1|NA|TRBV6-5
CASRTSGYNEQFF
TGTGCCAGCCGGACTAGCGGCTACAATGAGCAGTTCTTC
>TRBD2|TRBJ2-7|NA|TRBV6-1
CASRLAGGSYEQYF
TGTGCCAGCAGACTAGCGGGGGGGTCTTACGAGCAGTACTTC
>TRBD1|TRBJ2-2|NA|TRBV2
CASRGTGRTGELFF
TGTGCCAGCAGAGGGACAGGGAGGACCGGGGAGCTGTTTTTT
>TRBD1|TRBJ2-1|NA|TRBV29-1
CSVGSGGYNEQFF
TGCAGCGTTGGGTCAGGGGGCTACAATGAGCAGTTCTTC
>NA|TRBJ1-6|once|TRBV28
CASSLMSGNSPLHF
TGTGCCAGCAGTTTAATGTCGGGGAATTCACCCCTCCACTTT
>NA|TRBJ2-7|NA|TRBV6-4
CASSDSRVPSIHYSYEQYF
TGTGCCAGCAGTGACTCGCGTGTCCCTAGCATTCACTACTCCTACGAGCAGTACTTC
>TRBD1|TRBJ1-2|once|TRBV6-1
CASSVRDSPLYGYTF
TGTGCCAGCAGTGTCCGGGACAGCCCGTTGTATGGCTACACCTTC
>TRBD2|TRBJ2-5|NA|TRBV15
CATSSRGGAETQYF
TGTGCCACCAGCAGCCGGGGGGGCGCGGAGACCCAGTACTTC
>TRBD2|TRBJ2-7|NA|TRBV11-2
CASSPHSGRYEQYF
TGTGCCAGCAGCCCACATAGCGGGAGGTACGAGCAGTACTTC
>NA|TRBJ1-2|few|TRBV25-1
CASSNRDNYGYTF
TGTGCCAGCAGCAACAGGGATAACTATGGCTACACCTTC
>TRBD1|TRBJ2-5|NA|TRBV18
CASSPLDRQGRETQYF
TGTGCCAGCTCACCTCTAGATCGACAGGGGCGAGAGACCCAGTACTTC
>NA|TRBJ2-3|NA|TRBV6-5
CASSYSGGPPDTQYF
TGTGCCAGCAGTTACTCAGGGGGGCCGCCAGATACGCAGTATTTT
>NA|TRBJ2-5|NA|TRBV29-1
CSAEGPQRETQYF
TGCAGCGCCGAAGGGCCTCAAAGGGAGACCCAGTACTTC
>NA|TRBJ2-7|NA|TRBV2
CASSFGGSSVYEQYF
TGTGCCAGCAGTTTTGGGGGCAGTTCAGTCTACGAGCAGTACTTC
>TRBD2|TRBJ2-3|NA|TRBV5-1
CASSASGGAPDTQYF
TGCGCCAGCAGCGCAAGCGGGGGGGCACCAGATACGCAGTATTTT
>NA|TRBJ1-1|once|TRBV5-1
CASSLGWTAMNTEAFF
TGCGCCAGCAGCTTGGGTTGGACAGCCATGAACACTGAAGCTTTCTTT
>NA|TRBJ1-6|NA|TRBV5-6
CASSLAVRGSPLHF
TGTGCCAGCAGCTTGGCCGTTAGGGGTTCACCCCTCCACTTT
>TRBD1|TRBJ2-7|once|TRBV7-8
CASSLNTGGEDEQYF
TGTGCCAGCAGCTTAAACACAGGGGGCGAGGACGAGCAGTACTTC
>NA|TRBJ2-5|NA|TRBV18
CASSPQGGIQETQYF
TGTGCCAGCTCACCACAAGGGGGGATCCAAGAGACCCAGTACTTC
>TRBD1|TRBJ2-7|NA|TRBV6-5
CASRLSYRGPVYF
TGTGCCAGCAGGCTTAGCTACAGGGGGCCTGTGTACTTC
>NA|TRBJ1-5|NA|TRBV19
CASSKGREVGYQPQHF
TGTGCCAGTAGTAAGGGTAGGGAGGTTGGCTATCAGCCCCAGCATTTT
>NA|TRBJ2-7|NA|TRBV28
CASSFGGHEQYF
TGTGCCAGCAGTTTTGGAGGCCACGAGCAGTACTTC
>TRBD1|TRBJ2-5|NA|TRBV11-2
CASSFTGGNFQETQYF
TGTGCCAGCAGCTTTACAGGGGGTAACTTTCAAGAGACCCAGTACTTC
>NA|TRBJ1-1|NA|TRBV28
CASSLWGRSNTEAFF
TGTGCCAGCAGTTTATGGGGCAGATCGAACACTGAAGCTTTCTTT
>NA|TRBJ2-3|NA|TRBV29-1
CSARLEPTNTDTQYF
TGCAGCGCTCGACTTGAGCCCACTAACACAGATACGCAGTATTTT
>NA|TRBJ2-7|NA|TRBV4-3
CASSQELDNSYEQYF
TGCGCCAGCAGCCAAGAATTGGACAACTCCTACGAGCAGTACTTC
>TRBD2|TRBJ2-1|NA|TRBV5-6
CASSFLGREGDEQFF
TGTGCCAGCAGCTTCCTGGGGCGGGAGGGTGATGAGCAGTTCTTC
>TRBD2|TRBJ2-7|NA|TRBV2
CASSPRLAGGREQYF
TGTGCCAGCAGCCCTAGACTAGCGGGAGGGCGCGAGCAGTACTTC
>NA|TRBJ1-2|NA|TRBV4-3
CASSQSRNSVGYTF
TGCGCCAGCAGCCAAAGTAGGAATTCGGTTGGCTACACCTTC
>TRBD2|TRBJ2-1|NA|TRBV4-1
CASSQDVTSGRGSYNEQFF
TGCGCCAGCAGCCAAGATGTTACTAGCGGGAGGGGTTCCTACAATGAGCAGTTCTTC
>NA|TRBJ1-5|NA|TRBV7-9
CASSLDSVGGQPQHF
TGTGCCAGCAGCTTGGACAGTGTCGGGGGCCAGCCCCAGCATTTT
>NA|TRBJ2-5|NA|TRBV7-2
CASSFGDIKYF
TGTGCCAGCAGCTTCGGGGATATAAAGTACTTC
>TRBD1|TRBJ2-7|NA|TRBV28
CASTPGQRYEQYF
TGTGCCAGCACCCCGGGACAGCGCTACGAGCAGTACTTC
>TRBD1|TRBJ1-2|NA|TRBV6-1
CASSEAKGARRGYTF
TGTGCCAGCAGTGAAGCAAAGGGGGCCCGGCGTGGCTACACCTTC
>TRBD1|TRBJ1-1|NA|TRBV7-9
CASSAPNRGLNTEAFF
TGTGCCAGCAGCGCGCCGAACAGGGGCCTGAACACTGAAGCTTTCTTT
>NA|TRBJ2-1|once|TRBV27
CATLGQGHNEQFF
TGTGCCACCCTGGGGCAGGGGCACAATGAGCAGTTCTTC
>TRBD1|TRBJ2-7|few|TRBV19
CASSIRDRGSPYEQYF
TGTGCCAGTAGTATACGGGACAGGGGTTCCCCCTACGAGCAGTACTTC
>NA|TRBJ2-4|NA|TRBV13
CASSLRRGDIQYF
TGTGCCAGCAGCCTTAGACGAGGGGACATTCAGTACTTC
>NA|TRBJ1-4|NA|TRBV19
CASSEGTEKLFF
TGTGCCAGTAGTGAGGGAACTGAAAAACTGTTTTTT
>TRBD1|TRBJ1-1|few|TRBV15
CATSRQGVEAFF
TGTGCCACCAGCAGGCAGGGGGTTGAGGCTTTCTTT
>NA|TRBJ1-1|NA|TRBV10-3
CAISESWGNTEAFF
TGTGCCATCAGTGAGTCTTGGGGGAACACTGAAGCTTTCTTT
>NA|TRBJ2-6|NA|TRBV4-1
CASSPGRVDRRANVLTF
TGCGCCAGCAGCCCCGGAAGGGTGGACCGCCGGGCCAACGTCCTGACTTTC
>NA|TRBJ1-5|NA|TRBV27
CASSLQGNQPQHF
TGTGCCAGCAGTTTACAAGGAAATCAGCCCCAGCATTTT
>NA|TRBJ1-2|once|TRBV2
CASSGEPGVVYGYTF
TGTGCCAGCAGTGGGGAGCCAGGGGTGGTCTATGGCTACACCTTC
>TRBD2|TRBJ2-2|NA|TRBV5-1
CASGLAGVDTGELFF
TGCGCCAGCGGACTAGCGGGAGTTGACACCGGGGAGCTGTTTTTT
>NA|TRBJ2-5|NA|TRBV2
CASSATGWEETQYF
TGTGCCAGCAGTGCTACAGGGTGGGAAGAGACCCAGTACTTC
>NA|TRBJ2-3|NA|TRBV7-9
CASSFSGLTDTQYF
TGTGCCAGCAGCTTTAGCGGTCTCACAGATACGCAGTATTTT